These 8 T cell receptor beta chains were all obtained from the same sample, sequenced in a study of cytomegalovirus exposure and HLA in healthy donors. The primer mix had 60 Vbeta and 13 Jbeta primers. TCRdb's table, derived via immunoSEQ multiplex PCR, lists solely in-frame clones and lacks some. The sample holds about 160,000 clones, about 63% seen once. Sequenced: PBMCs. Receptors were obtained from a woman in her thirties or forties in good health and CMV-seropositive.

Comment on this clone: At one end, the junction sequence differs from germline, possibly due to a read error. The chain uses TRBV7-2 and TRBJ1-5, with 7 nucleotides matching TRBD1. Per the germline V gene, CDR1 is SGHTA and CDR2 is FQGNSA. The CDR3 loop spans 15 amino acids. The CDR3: CASSVGQASNQPQNF. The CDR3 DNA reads TGTGCCAGCAGCGTCGGACAGGCGAGCAATCAGCCCCAGAATTTT. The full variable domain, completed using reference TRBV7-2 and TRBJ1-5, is GAGVSQSPSNKVTEKGKDVELRCDPISGHTALYWYRQSLGQGLEFLIYFQGNSAPDKSGLPSDRFSAERTGGSVSTLTIQRTQQEDSAVYLCASSVGQASNQPQNFGDGTRLSIL.

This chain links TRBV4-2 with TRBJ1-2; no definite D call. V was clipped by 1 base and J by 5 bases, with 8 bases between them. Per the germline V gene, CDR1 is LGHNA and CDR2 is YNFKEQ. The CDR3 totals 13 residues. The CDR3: CASSQGERYGYTF. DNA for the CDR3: TGTGCCAGCAGCCAAGGGGAGAGGTATGGCTACACCTTC.

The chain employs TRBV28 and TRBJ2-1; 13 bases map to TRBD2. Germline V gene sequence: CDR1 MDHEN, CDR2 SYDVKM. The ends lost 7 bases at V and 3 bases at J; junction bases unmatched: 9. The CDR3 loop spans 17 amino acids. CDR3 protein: CASTPRLAGGFYNEQFF. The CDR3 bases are TGTGCCAGCACCCCCCGACTAGCGGGAGGATTCTACAATGAGCAGTTCTTC. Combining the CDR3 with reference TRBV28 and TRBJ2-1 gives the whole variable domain DVKVTQSSRYLVKRTGEKVFLECVQDMDHENMFWYRQDPGLGLRLIYFSYDVKMKEKGDIPEGYSVSREKKERFSLILESASTNQTSMYLCASTPRLAGGFYNEQFFGPGTRLTVL.

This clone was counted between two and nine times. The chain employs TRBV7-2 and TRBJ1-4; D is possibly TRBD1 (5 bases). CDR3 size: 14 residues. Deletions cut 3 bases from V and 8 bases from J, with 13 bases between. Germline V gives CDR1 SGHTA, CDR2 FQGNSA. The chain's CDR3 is CASSFGAHGEKLFF. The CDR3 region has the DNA TGTGCCAGCAGCTTTGGGGCGCACGGCGAAAAACTGTTTTTT.

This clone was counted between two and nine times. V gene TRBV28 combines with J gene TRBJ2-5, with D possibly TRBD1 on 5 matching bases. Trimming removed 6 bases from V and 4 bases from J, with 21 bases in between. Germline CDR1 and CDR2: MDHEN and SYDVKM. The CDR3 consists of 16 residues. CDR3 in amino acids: CASRGLKRGLSETQYF. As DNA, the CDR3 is TGTGCCAGCAGAGGGCTTAAAAGGGGTTTATCAGAGACCCAGTACTTC.

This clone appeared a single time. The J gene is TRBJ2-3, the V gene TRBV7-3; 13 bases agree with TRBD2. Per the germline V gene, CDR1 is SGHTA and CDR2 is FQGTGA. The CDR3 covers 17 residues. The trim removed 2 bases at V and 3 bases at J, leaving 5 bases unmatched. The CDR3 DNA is TGTGCCAGCAGCTTATTGACTAGCGGGAGGAGAACAGATACGCAGTATTTT. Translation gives CASSLLTSGRRTDTQYF.

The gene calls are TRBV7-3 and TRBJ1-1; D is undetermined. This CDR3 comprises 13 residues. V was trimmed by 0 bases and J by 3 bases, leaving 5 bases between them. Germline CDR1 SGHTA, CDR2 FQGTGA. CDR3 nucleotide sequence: TGTGCCAGCAGCTTAACGATAGACACTGAAGCTTTCTTT. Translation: CASSLTIDTEAFF.

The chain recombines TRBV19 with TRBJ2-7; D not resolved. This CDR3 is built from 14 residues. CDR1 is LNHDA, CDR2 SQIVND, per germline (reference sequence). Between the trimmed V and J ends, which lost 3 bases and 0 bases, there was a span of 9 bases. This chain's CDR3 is CASSIQIVSYEQYF. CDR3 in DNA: TGTGCCAGTAGTATTCAAATTGTCTCCTACGAGCAGTACTTC.